This T cell receptor beta chain comes out of a study of blood T cell repertoires in COVID-19. At the level of the study: The United States, Italy and Spain supplied acute and convalescent COVID-19 samples. Sources were T cells, B-cell-depleted T cells, or PBMCs; the material itself was cDNA or gDNA.

CDR1 and CDR2 from the germline V gene are SGDLS and YYNGEE. The length of the CDR3 is 15 residues. V was pared by 3 bases and J by 3 bases, with 3 bases of the junction left unmatched. In the original processing: From reference gene primer amplification, estimates of nucleated cell counts were derived. TCRdb's table, derived via immunoSEQ multiplex PCR, lists solely in-frame clones and lacks some. The V and J calls and clone size were taken over from that table, and D and trimming were inferred from the DNA. The sample holds some 54,000 clones, 75% to 95% seen once. J is TRBJ2-1 and V is TRBV9, with 10 bases lining up with TRBD2. What was sequenced was peripheral blood. The receptor comes from a man in his sixties with acute or convalescent COVID-19. The CDR3 DNA follows: TGTGCCAGCAGCGCCCGACTAGCGGGCTACAATGAGCAGTTCTTC. Protein: CASSARLAGYNEQFF.